The rows below give T cell receptor beta chains drawn from one sample of a study of shared clonotypes between healthy human individuals. TCRdb's copy holds only in-frame clones and misses some; the assay was immunoSEQ multiplex PCR. The sample records roughly 2,500,000 clones, 93% being singletons. What was sequenced was naive CD4+ T cells from PBMCs. These receptors all come from a man in his late teens or twenties in good health. Some clones in this sample may be carry-over from other donors' samples. Each CDR3 is given with its conserved first and last residue. The order of the fields is V gene, D gene, J gene, clone size, CDR3 DNA, CDR3 protein. D genes are given only for firm matches. Rows may omit the clone size; those that give it use once, few, many or a size class.

TRBV5-1,TRBD1,TRBJ2-7,-,TGCGCCAGCAGCAGACAACAGGGGCCCTACGAGCAGTACTTC,CASSRQQGPYEQYF
TRBV5-1,TRBD2,TRBJ2-7,once,TGCGCCAGCAGCTCGTTAGCGGGAGAGTTCCTCTACGAGCAGTACTTC,CASSSLAGEFLYEQYF
TRBV6-5,-,TRBJ2-7,-,TGTGCCAGCAGTAGCGGAGGGGGCCCCAGCGAGCAGTACTTC,CASSSGGGPSEQYF
TRBV9,TRBD1,TRBJ2-1,-,TGTGCCAGCAGCGCAGGACAGGCCTACAATGAGCAGTTCTTC,CASSAGQAYNEQFF
TRBV18,-,TRBJ2-7,-,TGTGCCAGCTCACCCTACACAGACTCCTACGAGCAGTACTTC,CASSPYTDSYEQYF
TRBV5-1,-,TRBJ2-5,-,TGCGCCAGCAGCACCAGGACCGCCCAAGAGACCCAGTACTTC,CASSTRTAQETQYF
TRBV5-5,-,TRBJ1-1,-,TGTGCCAGCAAACCAACACAAGGGAACACTGAAGCTTTCTTT,CASKPTQGNTEAFF
TRBV5-1,-,TRBJ1-1,-,TGCGCCAGCAGCTCTTTGCCGAACACTGAAGCTTTCTTT,CASSSLPNTEAFF
TRBV23-1,-,TRBJ2-2,-,TGCGCCAGCAGTCAATCCGGGAAGGACACCGGGGAGCTGTTTTTT,CASSQSGKDTGELFF
TRBV28,-,TRBJ2-1,-,TGTGCCAGCAGTTTTCGTTCGGGACCAGAGCAGTTCTTC,CASSFRSGPEQFF
TRBV28,-,TRBJ2-2,-,TGTGCCAGCAGCGGACTTCTTCCCGCCGGGGAGCTGTTTTTT,CASSGLLPAGELFF
TRBV5-1,TRBD2,TRBJ2-7,-,TGCGCCAGCAGCTTGGTCGGGGGAGGGATCGACGAGCAGTACTTC,CASSLVGGGIDEQYF
TRBV19,TRBD2,TRBJ2-1,-,TGTGCCAGTAGTACGACTAGCGGGAGGGCCAGTGAGCAGTTCTTC,CASSTTSGRASEQFF
TRBV7-9,TRBD2,TRBJ2-1,-,TGTGCCAGCACCCGTGGACTAGCGGGATACTACAATGAGCAGTTCTTC,CASTRGLAGYYNEQFF
TRBV2,-,TRBJ2-1,-,TGTGCCAGCAGTGAAGTCCAGGCCACCTACAATGAGCAGTTCTTC,CASSEVQATYNEQFF
TRBV2,-,TRBJ2-7,-,TGTGCCAGCAGTGAAGCTTCAGGGGTGGGGGAGCAGTACTTC,CASSEASGVGEQYF
TRBV7-3,-,TRBJ1-1,-,TGTGCCAGCAGCTTATTCTCCTACACTGAAGCTTTCTTT,CASSLFSYTEAFF
TRBV29-1,TRBD2,TRBJ2-1,-,TGCAGCGGGGGACTAGGGGGATCCTACAATGAGCAGTTCTTC,CSGGLGGSYNEQFF
TRBV7-9,-,TRBJ2-3,-,TGTGCCAGCAGCCCTGGTAGCGTTAGCACAGATACGCAGTATTTT,CASSPGSVSTDTQYF
TRBV15,TRBD1,TRBJ1-4,-,TGTGCCACCAGCAGAGCCGACAGGGGCCGGAATGAAAAACTGTTTTTT,CATSRADRGRNEKLFF
TRBV9,TRBD2,TRBJ2-2,once,TGTGCCAGCAGCCTCCTAGCGGGATCCAACTTCTTGGAGCTGTTTTTT,CASSLLAGSNFLELFF
TRBV20-1,-,TRBJ2-1,-,TGCAGTGCCTCTCCGGCTGGCGAGCAGTTCTTC,CSASPAGEQFF
TRBV29-1,-,TRBJ1-2,-,TGCAGCGTTGAACTCCCCGGCAAAGACTCTAACTATGGCTACACCTTC,CSVELPGKDSNYGYTF
TRBV5-1,-,TRBJ1-3,once,TGCGCCAGCACCCTCGGGGGCTCCTCTGGAAACACCATATATTTT,CASTLGGSSGNTIYF
TRBV28,-,TRBJ2-2,-,TGTGCCAGCAGTCGGGCAGGGCTCACCGGGGAGCTGTTTTTT,CASSRAGLTGELFF
TRBV5-4,TRBD2,TRBJ2-7,-,TGTGCCAGCAGCCAAGCGGGGTCGGAGCAGTACTTC,CASSQAGSEQYF
TRBV18,TRBD1,TRBJ1-2,-,TGTGCCAGCTCACCACCGGGCCCGGGACAGGGATTCTATGGCTACACCTTC,CASSPPGPGQGFYGYTF
TRBV2,-,TRBJ1-2,-,TGTGCCAGCAGTGAAAAAGAAAGGGTTCGTGGCTACACCTTC,CASSEKERVRGYTF
TRBV6-6,-,TRBJ2-5,once,TGTGCCAGCGCCCGGGGACAAGAGACCCAGTACTTC,CASARGQETQYF
TRBV27,-,TRBJ1-5,-,TGTGCCAGCAGTTTTGCCCGGAATCAGCCCCAGCATTTT,CASSFARNQPQHF
TRBV6-1,TRBD2,TRBJ2-1,-,TGTGCCAGCAGTGAAGGGAGCGGGGCCAACTACAATGAGCAGTTCTTC,CASSEGSGANYNEQFF
TRBV27,TRBD2,TRBJ2-7,-,TGTGCCAGCAGTCCCCTCGGGAGGTCTTCCTACGAGCAGTACTTC,CASSPLGRSSYEQYF
TRBV15,TRBD2,TRBJ2-2,-,TGTGCCACCAGCAGAGATAACGGGAGGGCCACCGGGGAGCTGTTTTTT,CATSRDNGRATGELFF
TRBV28,TRBD1,TRBJ2-7,-,TGTGCCAGCAGTCCCGGACAGGGTCCAAGCGGAACGACCTACGAGCAGTACTTC,CASSPGQGPSGTTYEQYF
TRBV28,-,TRBJ2-5,-,TGTGCCAGCAGTTTTGCCAACGTCGGGACCCAGTACTTC,CASSFANVGTQYF
TRBV19,-,TRBJ1-5,-,TGTGCCAGTAATATAGGGGCGATCGGTTATAGCAATCAGCCCCAGCATTTT,CASNIGAIGYSNQPQHF
TRBV6-5,TRBD1,TRBJ2-7,-,TGTGCCAGCAGTTCACGACAGGGATACTACGAGCAGTACTTC,CASSSRQGYYEQYF
TRBV9,-,TRBJ1-4,-,TGTGCCAGCAGCGTAGGGAGGGGTAAGGGATGGGAAAAACTGTTTTTT,CASSVGRGKGWEKLFF
TRBV7-2,-,TRBJ2-1,-,TGTGCCAGCAGCTCTACTATTCCCTCCTACAATGAGCAGTTCTTC,CASSSTIPSYNEQFF
TRBV9,TRBD2,TRBJ2-1,-,TGTGCCAGCAGCGTAGATCCAGGACTAGCGTACAATGAGCAGTTCTTC,CASSVDPGLAYNEQFF
TRBV18,TRBD2,TRBJ2-2,-,TGTGCCAGCTCACCACCTACTAGCGCGAACACCGGGGAGCTGTTTTTT,CASSPPTSANTGELFF
TRBV7-2,TRBD2,TRBJ2-1,-,TGTGCCAGCTTCTCCTTTAGCGGGCTCTCCTACAATGAGCAGTTCTTC,CASFSFSGLSYNEQFF
TRBV6-5,-,TRBJ1-2,-,TGTGCCAGCAGTAGAGCCCTCGGGGAAAACTATGGCTACACCTTC,CASSRALGENYGYTF
TRBV27,-,TRBJ2-7,-,TGTGCCAGCAGTTTATCCCAATCTCCCATCGAGCAGTACTTC,CASSLSQSPIEQYF